The 16 T cell receptor beta chains below come from one sample, sequenced in a study of blood T cells in healthy people across ages. A second PCR of 7 to 11 cycles used a sample-barcoded 5' primer and a J-beta primer mix. From the 5' RACE reads, TCRdb called clonotypes with MiXCR, one entry per CDR3 protein. The table has 850,000 to 950,000 distinct CDR3 sequences, around 28% seen once. Sequencing was done on a sample of blood. The source of these receptors is a woman aged 80 or over in good health.

The CDR3 DNA reads as TGCGCCAGCAGCTTGGATAGCGGATACAATGAGCAGTACTTC. This translates into CASSLDSGYNEQYF. The chain links TRBV5-1 to TRBJ2-1, with D perhaps TRBD2 (6 bases). The DNA end lines up better with TRBJ2-7; the J call may be wrong. The CDR3 consists of 14 residues. Germline V gene lookup returns CDR1 SGHRS and CDR2 YFSETQ.

This clonotype came up many times. This chain links TRBV24-1 with TRBJ2-3; D uncertain. CDR1 is KGHDR and CDR2 is SFDVKD in the germline V gene. The CDR3 runs to 18 residues. With 3 bases removed from V and 0 bases from J, the gap between germline ends came to 18 bases. The CDR3 reads CATSDPRGLFFSTDTQYF. The CDR3 nucleotides read TGTGCCACCAGTGATCCGCGTGGGCTGTTCTTTAGCACAGATACGCAGTATTTT.

The chain links TRBV3-1 to TRBJ1-4; TRBD1 is a possible D gene (6 bases). This CDR3 contains 14 residues. V gave up 4 bases and J gave up 5 bases, with 11 bases separating them. Germline V gives CDR1 LGHDT, CDR2 YNNKEL (reference sequence). The CDR3 nucleotides read TGTGCCAGCAGCCCGCAGGGGCCGAATGAAAAACTGTTTTTT. It yields the protein CASSPQGPNEKLFF.

This clonotype was seen ten or more times. V gene TRBV20-1 combines with J gene TRBJ2-7; TRBD1 or TRBD2 may be the D gene (5 bases each). The V end lost 0 bases, the J end lost 7 bases, and 19 bases lay between the germline ends. Germline-derived CDR1 and CDR2 are DFQATT and SNEGSKA (reference sequence). This CDR3 is built from 15 residues. CDR3 sequence reads: CSARDSQGVSQEQYF. The CDR3 DNA sequence: TGCAGTGCTAGAGATTCGCAGGGAGTGTCTCAAGAGCAGTACTTC.

The chain is built from TRBV2 and TRBJ2-4; D gene ambiguous. Germline assignment: CDR1 SNHLY and CDR2 FYNNEI. This CDR3 is 10 amino acids long. V lost 9 bases, J lost 8 bases, and 8 bases lay in between. The chain's CDR3 is CASFLDIQYF. The DNA for the CDR3 is TGTGCCAGTTTCCTAGACATTCAGTACTTC.

This clonotype was seen at least ten times. The chain joins TRBV20-1 to TRBJ2-1; 9 bases match TRBD1. CDR1 is DFQATT, CDR2 SNEGSKA, per germline (reference sequence). Trimming at V came to 3 bases and at J to 0 bases, leaving 9 bases not matched to a gene. The CDR3 covers 17 residues. The CDR3 coding sequence is TGCAGTGCTAGTCATCTACCGGGACAGGGCTCCTACAATGAGCAGTTCTTC. This codes for CSASHLPGQGSYNEQFF.

This chain links TRBV5-1 with TRBJ2-3, with 9 bases lining up with TRBD1. V lost 7 bases to trimming and J lost 1 base; unmatched junction nucleotides: 4. From germline, CDR1 is SGHRS and CDR2 YFSETQ. This CDR3 comprises 14 residues. The CDR3 region is CASGRDRGTDTQYF. CDR3 coding DNA: TGCGCCAGCGGGAGGGACAGGGGCACAGATACGCAGTATTTT.

V gene TRBV6-6 combines with J gene TRBJ1-1, with D maybe TRBD1 (5 bases). Trimming left V 0 bases short and J 5 bases short, with 10 bases between. Germline V gene data show CDR1 as MNHNY and CDR2 as SVGAGI (reference sequence). The CDR3 has 14 amino acids. The CDR3 DNA sequence: TGTGCCAGCAGTTACTCGGGACGCCGGACTGAAGCTTTCTTT. Its protein product is CASSYSGRRTEAFF.

This chain links TRBV11-3 with TRBJ1-5; D is undetermined. Per the germline V gene, CDR1 is SGHNT and CDR2 is YENEEA. The CDR3 totals 15 residues. Deletions cut 4 bases from V and 2 bases from J, with 12 bases between. The CDR3 sequence is CASSSRSRGNQPQHF. The DNA for the CDR3 is TGTGCCAGCAGCTCAAGGTCAAGGGGCAATCAGCCCCAGCATTTT.

The V and J genes are TRBV7-8 and TRBJ1-5; the D is unclear. Germline CDR1 is SGHVS and CDR2 is FQNEAQ. V dropped 1 base and J dropped 1 base, with 14 bases sitting between them. There are 17 residues in the CDR3. CDR3 sequence reads: CASSLDQAGWSNQPQHF. Here the CDR3 DNA reads TGTGCCAGCAGCTTAGATCAGGCAGGCTGGAGCAATCAGCCCCAGCATTTT.

This clonotype was counted at least ten times. The chain has TRBV7-2 and TRBJ2-4; D might be TRBD2 (5 bases). The CDR3 has 16 residues. Germline-derived CDR1 and CDR2 are SGHTA and FQGNSA. V shed 5 bases and J shed 0 bases, with 14 bases lying between them. This CDR3 is CASSPRGGLAKNIQYF. DNA for the CDR3: TGTGCCAGCAGCCCTCGGGGTGGGTTAGCCAAAAACATTCAGTACTTC.

This clonotype was recorded at least ten times. This rearrangement joins TRBV9 to TRBJ2-1; the match to TRBD2 covers 7 bases. CDR1 is SGDLS and CDR2 is YYNGEE in the germline V gene. The length of the CDR3 is 15 residues. Losses at the gene ends were 4 bases for V and 4 bases for J; bases not matched to a gene: 8. CDR3 loop: CASSREAGEYNEQFF. In nucleotides, the CDR3 is TGTGCCAGCAGCCGAGAGGCGGGGGAATACAATGAGCAGTTCTTC. The entire variable domain, with the rest obtained from reference TRBV9 and TRBJ2-1, is as follows: DSGVTQTPKHLITATGQRVTLRCSPRSGDLSVYWYQQSLDQGLQFLIQYYNGEERAKGNILERFSAQQFPDLHSELNLSSLELGDSALYFCASSREAGEYNEQFFGPGTRLTVL.

The V gene is TRBV9, the J gene TRBJ2-7; 10 nucleotides match TRBD1. CDR3 length: 15 amino acids. Trimming took 2 bases from V and 3 from J; bases not matched to a gene: 5. Germline values: CDR1 SGDLS, CDR2 YYNGEE. CDR3 sequence reads: CASSVGDRGNYEQYF. Written as DNA, the CDR3 is TGTGCCAGCAGCGTGGGGGACAGGGGTAACTACGAGCAGTACTTC.

The sample holds many counts of this clonotype. The CDR3 sequence is CASSPLVTGGSSYEQYF. The CDR3 bases are TGCGCCAGCAGCCCCTTAGTGACAGGGGGTTCCTCCTACGAGCAGTACTTC. The rearrangement joins TRBV5-1 to TRBJ2-7; 9 nucleotides match TRBD1. The germline V gene encodes CDR1 SGHRS and CDR2 YFSETQ. V was clipped by 4 bases and J by 0 bases; unmatched bases: 11. There are 17 residues in the CDR3. Based on the CDR3 plus reference TRBV5-1 and TRBJ2-7, the full variable domain is KAGVTQTPRYLIKTRGQQVTLSCSPISGHRSVSWYQQTPGQGLQFLFEYFSETQRNKGNFPGRFSGRQFSNSRSEMNVSTLELGDSALYLCASSPLVTGGSSYEQYFGPGTRLTVT.

This clonotype came up many times. V gene TRBV5-1 combines with J gene TRBJ2-3; unclear D gene. CDR1 is SGHRS and CDR2 is YFSETQ in the germline V gene. V gave up 0 bases and J gave up 9 bases, with 11 bases separating them. The CDR3 has 13 amino acids. The chain's CDR3 is CASSLDGVRTQYF. The CDR3 DNA sequence: TGCGCCAGCAGCTTGGACGGCGTCCGGACGCAGTATTTT.

The CDR3 DNA is TGCGCCAGCAGTGTGCGAGGGTTAGCGAACACTGAAGCTTTCTTT. Its protein is CASSVRGLANTEAFF. This chain links TRBV5-1 with TRBJ1-1, with D unclear. CDR1 is SGHRS, CDR2 YFSETQ, per germline. V was pared by 5 bases and J by 1 base, with 15 bases between. The CDR3 loop spans 15 amino acids.